The entry that follows covers one T cell receptor (beta chain) sequence. Germline loops: CDR1 SGHTA, CDR2 FQGNSA. The trim removed 5 bases at V and 7 bases at J, leaving 15 bases unmatched. This CDR3 contains 17 residues. The source of the sample is a study of blood T cell repertoires in COVID-19. TCRdb's table, derived via immunoSEQ multiplex PCR, lists solely in-frame clones and lacks some. The sample consists of about 170,000 clones, under 90% of them appearing once. The rearrangement uses TRBV7-2 and TRBJ2-1; 9 bases agree with TRBD1. The specimen was peripheral blood. The sequence came from a woman aged 80 or over with acute or convalescent COVID-19. The DNA for the CDR3 is TGTGCCAGCAGCAGACAACAGGGGGCACGGGTTGGGAATGAGCAGTTCTTC. It codes for CASSRQQGARVGNEQFF.